The entry below describes one TCR beta chain. Which antigen it targets is not known. The record has no base qualities; no much larger clone is one base away. This sample is part of a study of T cells in localized non-small cell lung cancer (dated by TCRdb to 2018 to 2020). At the level of the whole study: The study analyzed T cell repertoires of hundreds of early-stage NSCLC patients, comparing tumors and uninvolved tumor-adjacent lungs. Of the NSCLC patients, 129 were male and about a hundred were female, and the mean age was approximately 66 years. The cohort was made up of approximately 250 treatment-naive NSCLC patients whose localized lung tumors had been resected. Findings and caveats that apply to the study as a whole: Since the design was exploratory, TCR variables were selected using unadjusted p-values with no false-discovery rate correction. Of the top 100 tumor clones, a median of approximately 60 were detected in paired uninvolved adjacent lung; approximately 30 were also among that lung's top 100. Uninvolved tumor-adjacent lung showed the highest T cell clonality, higher than tumor, which suggests more focused antigenic responses in the uninvolved tumor-adjacent lung. Because multi-region tumor sequencing was not done, intratumor heterogeneity could not be ruled out. Longer overall survival was associated with higher T cell density in blood, whereas shorter survival was associated with higher clonality in adjacent lung.

TCR beta CDR3 regions were sequenced from DNA using the immunoSEQ Assay. Per the original workflow: To compute T cell density, TCR beta template counts were normalized to usable DNA, which was estimated by amplifying housekeeping genes. Using the preseqR package, richness was estimated by extrapolating to 120,000 templates for tissue samples and 400,000 templates for PBMC samples. Clonality was taken to be one minus Pielou's evenness. To identify tissue-enriched TCRs, differential abundance testing was run on productive amino-acid clonotypes with a minimum total count of 5 and an alpha of 0.1. The Jaccard Index and the Morisita Overlap Index were used to measure repertoire overlap between compartments. GLIPH grouped TCR beta CDR3s together with public tetramer-defined viral CDR3s, and a viral motif had to include at least three viral sequences and also show V-gene enrichment. TCRdb took this table from immuneACCESS and kept in-frame rearrangements with V and J called. Such tables lack part of the clones; where checked against another copy, unresolved V genes explain under half of the gap, and the rest is unexplained. V and J calls and clone size are copied from that table; D and trimming were computed from the DNA. The sample table shows approximately 28,000 clones, and around 92% are seen once. The biggest ten clones account for about 4% of the sample.

The junction carries 16 bases between V and J, which are trimmed by 7 bases and 0 bases respectively. Including cysteine and phenylalanine, the CDR3 has 15 amino acids. Here the CDR3 DNA is all that survives: 45 bases in frame from base 1. In the germline V gene, CDR1 corresponds to SGHNT and CDR2 to YENEEA. At diagnosis, tumor, uninvolved tumor-adjacent lung and peripheral blood were collected and then preserved as a mix of FFPE and fresh-frozen material. Blood samples were analyzed as peripheral blood mononuclear cells for TCR repertoire profiling. Sequenced material: peripheral blood mononuclear cells, taken before any cancer treatment. The chain is made from TRBV11-3 and TRBJ2-7; 5 matching bases give a weak D call of TRBD1. The TCR comes from a woman aged 35 to 70 with stage III lung adenocarcinoma. The CDR3 in this case is CASNFFRQLSYEQYF. The DNA sequence is TGTGCCAGCAATTTTTTCCGACAGCTCTCCTACGAGCAGTACTTC.